The clone carrying this TCR beta chain was seen a handful of times. V shed 0 bases and J shed 3 bases, with 6 bases lying between them. The CDR3 loop spans 13 amino acids. Germline V gives CDR1 DFQATT, CDR2 SNEGSKA (reference sequence). This sample is part of a study of T-cell reconstitution after alpha-beta-depleted transplantation in children. Unique molecular identifiers were incorporated into the prepared TCRbeta library. Each CDR3 protein is one row after TCRdb ran MiXCR on the PCR reads. The data show hundreds of thousands of distinct CDR3 sequences, 10% to 15% seen once. This clonotype was obtained from a male patient between 10 and 17 years old who had a stem cell transplant for acute myeloid leukemia, so the T cells may come from the graft donor. The sequencing here drew on PBMCs, mostly from graft donor cells, taken 360 days after TCRalphabeta/CD19-depleted stem cell transplant. V is TRBV20-1 and J is TRBJ1-5; D not certain. The CDR3: CSAREGTNQPQHF. The CDR3 DNA sequence: TGCAGTGCTAGAGAAGGAACCAATCAGCCCCAGCATTTT.